This T cell receptor (beta chain) comes out of a study of blood T cell repertoires in COVID-19. Generated by immunoSEQ multiplex PCR, the TCRdb table keeps only in-frame clones and is missing some. This sample carries about 83,000 clones, more than 75% of them seen once, and the ten largest clones take approximately 8%. CDR1 SGHRS and CDR2 YFSETQ come from the germline V gene. V lost 7 bases to trimming and J lost 1 base, with 11 bases between them. The CDR3 runs 13 residues. V gene TRBV5-1 combines with J gene TRBJ1-1; no clear D gene. Sequenced input: peripheral blood. The source of this sequence is a man older than 75 with active or convalescent COVID-19. CDR3 in amino acids: CASAVSKNTEAFF. DNA for the CDR3: TGCGCCAGCGCGGTCTCCAAGAACACTGAAGCTTTCTTT.